These 16 T cell receptor beta chains share one sample of origin, sequenced in a study of shared clonotypes between healthy human individuals. This table comes from immunoSEQ multiplex PCR, and its TCRdb copy is limited to in-frame clones, with some not included. This sample yields about 2.3 million clones, of which just over 90% are seen a single time; 0.39% belongs to the top ten. Sequenced sample: naive CD4+ T cells from PBMCs. Subset described: CD45RA+ positively selected. These receptors were taken from a man younger than 30 in good health. Some clones in this sample may be carry-over from other donors' samples.

The chain has TRBV7-2 and TRBJ2-1; TRBD2 agrees at 10 bases. From germline, CDR1 is SGHTA and CDR2 FQGNSA. After removal of 2 bases from V and 4 bases from J, the junction contained 5 bases not matched to a gene. The CDR3 spans 16 residues. The CDR3 DNA sequence: TGTGCCAGCAGCTTACCGGCTAGCGGGGGTTACAATGAGCAGTTCTTC. It codes for CASSLPASGGYNEQFF.

V is TRBV5-1 and J is TRBJ2-1; TRBD2 aligns across 7 bases. Germline CDR1 is SGHRS and CDR2 is YFSETQ. V lost 4 bases and J lost 3; bases outside the gene matches: 10. This CDR3 has 16 residues. This CDR3 is CASSGLEGPLYNEQFF. The CDR3 DNA sequence: TGCGCCAGCAGCGGACTAGAGGGGCCCCTCTACAATGAGCAGTTCTTC.

The chain is built from TRBV6-5 and TRBJ2-5; unclear D gene. Deletions cut 2 bases from V and 7 bases from J, with 5 bases between. Germline CDR1 MNHEY, CDR2 SVGAGI. The CDR3 is 11 residues long. The CDR3 region has the DNA TGTGCCAGCAGTTACAAAGGGACCCAGTACTTC. Residues: CASSYKGTQYF.

The V gene is TRBV30, the J gene TRBJ2-1; 9 nucleotides align to TRBD1. This CDR3 spans 14 amino acids. The junction had 5 bases not matched to a gene; V was cut back by 4 bases and J by 4 bases. Germline V lookup: CDR1 GTSNPN, CDR2 SVGIG (reference sequence). This CDR3 reads CAWTGTGNYNEQFF. For the CDR3, the DNA is TGTGCCTGGACGGGGACAGGGAATTACAATGAGCAGTTCTTC. The full variable domain, rest sourced from reference TRBV30 and TRBJ2-1, is SQTIHQWPATLVQPVGSPLSLECTVEGTSNPNLYWYRQAAGRGLQLLFYSVGIGQISSEVPQNLSASRPQDRQFILSSKKLLLSDSGFYLCAWTGTGNYNEQFFGPGTRLTVL.

Details on this clone: This sample also contains other DNA sequences that code for the same CDR3. V and J are TRBV18 and TRBJ1-1; TRBD1 agrees at 7 bases. Germline loops: CDR1 KGHSH, CDR2 LQKENI. This CDR3 has 12 amino acids. Unmatched junction bases numbered 5, after V lost 6 bases and J lost 7 bases. CDR3 residues: CASSPRQGEAFF. The CDR3 DNA reads as TGTGCCAGCTCTCCCCGACAGGGTGAAGCTTTCTTT.

V gene TRBV10-3 combines with J gene TRBJ2-5; TRBD1 aligns across 8 bases. V lost 8 bases, J lost 5 bases, and 7 bases stayed unmatched. The CDR3 is made up of 13 amino acids. In germline, CDR1 is ENHRY, CDR2 SYGVKD. The CDR3 DNA sequence: TGTGCCATCGGTAGACAGGGGCGGGAGACCCAGTACTTC. It specifies CAIGRQGRETQYF.

The chain links TRBV7-2 to TRBJ2-7, with 10 bases lining up with TRBD2. Per the germline V gene, CDR1 is SGHTA and CDR2 is FQGNSA. The CDR3 is 15 residues long. Unmatched junction bases numbered 9, after V lost 5 bases and J lost 5 bases. The DNA of the CDR3 is TGTGCCAGCAGCGGATCTAGCGGGAGCAGAGACGAGCAGTACTTC. The encoded protein is CASSGSSGSRDEQYF. The full variable domain, rest sourced from reference TRBV7-2 and TRBJ2-7, is GAGVSQSPSNKVTEKGKDVELRCDPISGHTALYWYRQSLGQGLEFLIYFQGNSAPDKSGLPSDRFSAERTGGSVSTLTIQRTQQEDSAVYLCASSGSSGSRDEQYFGPGTRLTVT.

Remarks on this clone: At the DNA level, this CDR3 is encoded by other sequences in the same sample as well. This chain joins TRBV7-9 and TRBJ1-1, with D perhaps TRBD1 (6 bases). The CDR3 length is 14 residues. With 5 bases removed from V and 1 base from J, the gap between germline ends came to 11 bases. Germline lookup yields CDR1 SEHNR and CDR2 FQNEAQ (reference sequence). The CDR3 here is CASSPRGRNTEAFF. The CDR3 DNA is TGTGCCAGCAGCCCCCGGGGGCGGAACACTGAAGCTTTCTTT.

The gene calls are TRBV9 and TRBJ2-1, with TRBD2 matching 7 bases. The CDR3 extends over 15 amino acids. Germline lookup yields CDR1 SGDLS and CDR2 YYNGEE. V lost 3 bases and J lost 8; bases outside the gene matches: 11. The CDR3 region is CASSGDYVVGHEQFF. The CDR3, as DNA: TGTGCCAGCAGCGGGGACTATGTCGTCGGGCATGAGCAGTTCTTC.

V gene TRBV5-6 combines with J gene TRBJ2-5; D is unresolved. Germline V CDR1 and CDR2: SGHDT, YYEEEE. The CDR3 spans 14 residues. Trimming took 3 bases from V and 2 from J, leaving 11 bases between them. DNA for the CDR3: TGTGCCAGCAGCTCACGACTGTTACAAGAGACCCAGTACTTC. Translation gives CASSSRLLQETQYF.

V gene TRBV11-3 combines with J gene TRBJ2-1; D unclear. V lost 4 bases to trimming and J lost 7 bases, with 20 bases between them. The CDR3 is 16 amino acids. Germline assignment: CDR1 SGHNT and CDR2 YENEEA. In DNA form, the CDR3 reads TGTGCCAGCAGCTGGGGTGGTGTTGGGTTGAGGAATGAGCAGTTCTTC. It codes for CASSWGGVGLRNEQFF.

The rearrangement uses TRBV6-5 and TRBJ1-5; D call uncertain. Germline values: CDR1 MNHEY, CDR2 SVGAGI. CDR3 length: 14 residues. V lost 0 bases, J lost 5 bases, and 8 bases lay in between. DNA of the CDR3: TGTGCCAGCAGTTACTCAGCGCCCGATCAGCCCCAGCATTTT. It is translated as CASSYSAPDQPQHF.

The chain employs TRBV27 and TRBJ2-1; 11 bases align to TRBD2. The J segment lost 4 bases and the V segment lost 5 bases, leaving 4 bases of the junction unmatched. Germline V gene sequence: CDR1 MNHEY, CDR2 SMNVEV (reference sequence). The CDR3 has 15 amino acids. This chain's CDR3 is CASSVGLAVYNEQFF. The CDR3 nucleotides are TGTGCCAGCAGTGTGGGACTAGCGGTATACAATGAGCAGTTCTTC.

To note about this clone: The sample holds other DNA sequences that translate to the same CDR3. The chain has TRBV6-5 and TRBJ1-5; D is ambiguous. V lost 0 bases and J lost 4, with 7 bases in between. The CDR3 runs 14 residues. Germline V gene sequence: CDR1 MNHEY, CDR2 SVGAGI. This CDR3 is CASSYSNSNQPQHF. The CDR3 DNA reads as TGTGCCAGCAGTTACTCGAACAGTAATCAGCCCCAGCATTTT.

The gene calls are TRBV9 and TRBJ2-6; D is unresolved. V was pared by 0 bases and J by 0 bases, with 13 bases between. Germline V gives CDR1 SGDLS, CDR2 YYNGEE. CDR3 size: 18 residues. The chain's CDR3 is CASSVATEYHSGANVLTF. CDR3 in DNA: TGTGCCAGCAGCGTAGCGACGGAGTATCACTCTGGGGCCAACGTCCTGACTTTC.

The chain carries TRBV19 and TRBJ2-7, with D hard to call. This CDR3 contains 13 residues. Per the germline V gene, CDR1 is LNHDA and CDR2 is SQIVND (reference sequence). The ends were cut back, 6 bases at V and 0 bases at J, with 9 bases in the middle. The CDR3 DNA is TGTGCCAGTAGGACGGAATACTCCTACGAGCAGTACTTC. Translation: CASRTEYSYEQYF.